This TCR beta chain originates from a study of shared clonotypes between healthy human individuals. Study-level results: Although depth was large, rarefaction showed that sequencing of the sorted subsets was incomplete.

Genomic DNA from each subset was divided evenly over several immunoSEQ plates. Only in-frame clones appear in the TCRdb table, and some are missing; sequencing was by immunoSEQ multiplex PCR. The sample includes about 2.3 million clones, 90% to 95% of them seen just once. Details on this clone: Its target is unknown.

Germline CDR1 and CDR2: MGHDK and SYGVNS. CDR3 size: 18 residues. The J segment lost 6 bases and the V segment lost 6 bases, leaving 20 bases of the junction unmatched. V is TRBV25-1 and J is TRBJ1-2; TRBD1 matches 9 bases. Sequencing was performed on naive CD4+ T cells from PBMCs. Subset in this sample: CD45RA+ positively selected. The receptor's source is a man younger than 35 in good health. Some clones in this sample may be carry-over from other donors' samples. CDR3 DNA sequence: TGTGCCAGCAGGCCCCCGGGGAGCCCGGGACAGGGTCCCCATGGCTACACCTTC. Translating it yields CASRPPGSPGQGPHGYTF.